A single sample gave rise to the 4 T cell receptor beta chains below, sequenced in a study of T cells after yellow fever vaccination. TCRdb analysed the 5' RACE reads with MiXCR anew, one entry per CDR3 protein. The repertoire holds over 35,000 distinct CDR3 sequences, with 5.5% to 8% as singletons. Material: PBMCs, either bulk or a sorted T-cell subset (CD4+, CD8+, memory, or dextramer-sorted; not recorded which), obtained 45 days after the yellow fever booster vaccination. The receptors originated from a man aged 25-45 years who received the YFV17D yellow fever vaccine.

In this sample, this clonotype turned up many times. The rearrangement uses TRBV5-1 and TRBJ2-7; no firm D call. V was clipped by 0 bases and J by 2 bases, with 3 bases between them. CDR3 size: 12 residues. Germline V gives CDR1 SGHRS, CDR2 YFSETQ. The CDR3 region is CASSLGAYEQYF. The CDR3 DNA is TGCGCCAGCAGCTTGGGGGCCTACGAGCAGTACTTC.

The V call is TRBV20-1, the J call TRBJ1-1, with TRBD1 as a possible D gene (5 bases). This CDR3 spans 16 amino acids. Trimming took off 6 bases at V and 4 bases at J, with 24 bases between the two ends. From germline, CDR1 is DFQATT and CDR2 SNEGSKA (reference sequence). This CDR3 reads CSAPKRGGPGITEAFF. CDR3 in DNA: TGCAGTGCCCCGAAACGGGGCGGCCCTGGGATCACTGAAGCTTTCTTT.

This clonotype was seen repeatedly, ten times or more. The chain joins TRBV7-2 to TRBJ2-5, with TRBD2 matching 14 bases. V lost 6 bases and J lost 4; bases outside the gene matches: 7. The CDR3 is made up of 16 amino acids. Looked up from germline, CDR1 is SGHTA and CDR2 is FQGNSA. CDR3 sequence: CASSHRLAGGPETQYF. CDR3 sequence (DNA): TGTGCCAGCAGTCACCGACTAGCGGGAGGGCCAGAGACCCAGTACTTC. Supplemented by reference TRBV7-2 and TRBJ2-5, the full variable domain reads GAGVSQSPSNKVTEKGKDVELRCDPISGHTALYWYRQSLGQGLEFLIYFQGNSAPDKSGLPSDRFSAERTGGSVSTLTIQRTQQEDSAVYLCASSHRLAGGPETQYFGPGTRLLVL.

The chain recombines TRBV6-1 with TRBJ1-3; TRBD1 matches at 8 bases. Losses at the gene ends were 5 bases for V and 6 bases for J; bases not matched to a gene: 9. Germline V gives CDR1 MNHNS, CDR2 SASEGT. The CDR3 runs to 15 residues. DNA for the CDR3: TGTGCCAGCAGTCCCCGGACAGGGTCGTCAAACACCATATATTTT. Its translation: CASSPRTGSSNTIYF.